Shown below are 20 T cell receptor beta chains from a single sample sequenced in a study of T cell responses to AZD1222 COVID-19 vaccine. Generated by immunoSEQ multiplex PCR, the TCRdb table keeps only in-frame clones and is missing some. The sample comprises more than 120,000 clones, under 95% of which are singletons, and around 4.7% rests with the top ten. The source material was peripheral blood, sampled on day 0 of AZD1222 vaccination. The receptors shown here come from an adult in good health.

As to this clone: The germline gene is not matched at one end of the junction; a read error may be the cause. The genes are TRBV6-5 and TRBJ1-4; the match to TRBD1 covers 8 bases. Germline CDR1 reads MNHEY; CDR2 reads SVGAGI. CDR3 length equals 14 residues. The CDR3 bases are TGTGCCAGCAGGGGACAGGCAACCAATGAAAAACTGTTTTTT. It yields the protein CASRGQATNEKLFF.

The genes are TRBV15 and TRBJ2-5, with D possibly matching TRBD2 (5 bases). From germline, CDR1 is LNHNV and CDR2 YYDKDF (reference sequence). The CDR3 length is 14 residues. V dropped 1 base and J dropped 2 bases, with 8 bases sitting between them. Written as DNA, the CDR3 is TGTGCCACCAGCAGAGGGGAGACACAAGAGACCCAGTACTTC. Residues: CATSRGETQETQYF.

The V gene is TRBV6-5, the J gene TRBJ1-2; 8 bases align to TRBD1. The ends lost 4 bases at V and 11 bases at J; junction bases unmatched: 9. The CDR3 loop spans 13 amino acids. Germline V CDR1 and CDR2: MNHEY, SVGAGI. Here the CDR3 reads CASSSGTGTRYTF. The DNA of the CDR3 is TGTGCCAGCAGTTCCGGGACAGGTACCAGGTACACCTTC.

The chain is built from TRBV19 and TRBJ1-2; 9 bases are shared with TRBD1. V was clipped by 10 bases and J by 8 bases; unmatched bases: 14. This CDR3 spans 14 amino acids. CDR1 LNHDA and CDR2 SQIVND come from the germline V gene (reference sequence). The CDR3 region is CATAAGTGSIGYTF. The CDR3 DNA reads as TGTGCCACCGCGGCAGGGACAGGGTCTATCGGCTACACCTTC.

The chain couples TRBV29-1 to TRBJ2-1, with 9 bases lining up with TRBD1. The junction had 12 bases not matched to a gene; V was cut back by 6 bases and J by 9 bases. Germline lookup yields CDR1 SQVTM and CDR2 ANQGSEA. This CDR3 has 14 amino acids. The CDR3 is CSVTGQGGSGEQFF. CDR3 sequence (DNA): TGCAGCGTGACGGGACAGGGTGGTTCAGGTGAGCAGTTCTTC.

There are a few counts of this clone. The chain's CDR3 is CASSTGGSYEQYF. The CDR3 nucleotides read TGTGCCAGCAGTACAGGGGGCTCCTACGAGCAGTACTTC. The chain is built from TRBV27 and TRBJ2-7, with 8 bases identical to TRBD1. J gave up 0 bases and V 5 bases, and 0 bases lay outside the gene matches. This CDR3 spans 13 amino acids. Germline V gene data show CDR1 as MNHEY and CDR2 as SMNVEV (reference sequence).

The V and J genes are TRBV6-5 and TRBJ2-7; 11 bases align to TRBD2. CDR3 length: 15 amino acids. CDR1 MNHEY and CDR2 SVGAGI come from the germline V gene. The junction had 0 bases not matched to a gene; V was cut back by 0 bases and J by 2 bases. CDR3 nucleotides: TGTGCCAGCAGTTACTCTAGCGGGAGGGCCTACGAGCAGTACTTC. It specifies CASSYSSGRAYEQYF.

This clone was observed a single time. The chain recombines TRBV5-8 with TRBJ1-2, with D unresolved. Germline CDR1 is SGHTS and CDR2 is YDEGEE. The CDR3 extends over 13 amino acids. With 2 bases removed from V and 6 bases from J, the gap between germline ends came to 11 bases. CDR3 DNA: TGTGCCAGCAGCTTATCTTCCCCAGATGGCTACACCTTC. Translated: CASSLSSPDGYTF.

The J gene is TRBJ1-4, the V gene TRBV7-9; D not resolved. Per the germline V gene, CDR1 is SEHNR and CDR2 is FQNEAQ (reference sequence). The V gene lost 5 bases and the J gene lost 4 bases, with 11 bases spanning the gap. The CDR3 is 14 amino acids. The CDR3 nucleotides are TGTGCCAGCAGCCGACGGGCGATTAATGAAAAACTGTTTTTT. Its protein is CASSRRAINEKLFF.

The chain employs TRBV4-1 and TRBJ1-1; 7 bases line up with TRBD1. Trimming took 0 bases from V and 3 from J; bases not matched to a gene: 4. CDR3 length equals 15 residues. From germline, CDR1 is MGHRA and CDR2 YSYEKL. The CDR3 loop reads CASSQEQGIHTEAFF. The CDR3 region has the DNA TGCGCCAGCAGCCAAGAACAGGGGATCCACACTGAAGCTTTCTTT.

The genes are TRBV25-1 and TRBJ2-2; D gene ambiguous. CDR1 and CDR2 from the germline V gene are MGHDK and SYGVNS. V lost 8 bases to trimming and J lost 4 bases, with 8 bases between them. The CDR3 totals 12 residues. CDR3 in DNA: TGTGCCAGCCAGTCCTTCACCGGGGAGCTGTTTTTT. It specifies CASQSFTGELFF.

Regarding this clone: At the DNA level, this CDR3 is encoded by other sequences in the same sample as well. The chain links TRBV6-2 or TRBV6-3 to TRBJ1-2; the D is unclear. Germline V lookup: CDR1 MNHEY, CDR2 SVGEGT. The V end was cut by 2 bases, the J end by 5 bases, with 3 bases between. The CDR3 is 11 amino acids. The CDR3 nucleotides are TGTGCCAGCAGTTACGGGTATGGCTACACCTTC. It specifies CASSYGYGYTF.

The chain uses TRBV18 and TRBJ2-1, with D possibly TRBD1 on 6 matching bases. Per germline, CDR1 KGHSH and CDR2 LQKENI. Trimming pared 8 bases from V and 7 bases from J, leaving 15 bases between. The CDR3 length is 13 residues. CDR3 nucleotide sequence: TGTGCCAGCGGAGGACAGCCCGGGAATGAGCAGTTCTTC. This codes for CASGGQPGNEQFF.

V and J are TRBV25-1 and TRBJ1-4; no reliable D call. The CDR3 has 12 residues. Per the germline V gene, CDR1 is MGHDK and CDR2 is SYGVNS. Between the trimmed V and J ends, which lost 8 bases and 8 bases, there was a span of 12 bases. Here the CDR3 DNA reads TGTGCCAGCGGGGAAGTATGGGAAAAACTGTTTTTT. Its translation: CASGEVWEKLFF.

The chain employs TRBV9 and TRBJ2-7, with TRBD2 identical over 16 bases. The ends lost 3 bases at V and 2 bases at J; junction bases unmatched: 2. From germline, CDR1 is SGDLS and CDR2 YYNGEE. The CDR3 extends over 16 amino acids. The CDR3 here is CASSGGTSGRAYEQYF. CDR3 coding DNA: TGTGCCAGCAGCGGTGGGACTAGCGGGAGGGCCTACGAGCAGTACTTC.

The chain links TRBV7-9 to TRBJ2-1, with 7 bases lining up with TRBD2. CDR1 and CDR2 from the germline V gene are SEHNR and FQNEAQ (reference sequence). Trimming at V came to 1 base and at J to 7 bases, leaving 13 bases not matched to a gene. The CDR3 runs to 17 residues. CDR3 in amino acids: CASSLGGLYTSGNEQFF. CDR3 in DNA: TGTGCCAGCAGCTTAGGGGGACTATATACTTCTGGGAATGAGCAGTTCTTC. Full variable domain (remainder filled in from reference TRBV7-9 and TRBJ2-1): DTGVSQNPRHKITKRGQNVTFRCDPISEHNRLYWYRQTLGQGPEFLTYFQNEAQLEKSRLLSDRFSAERPKGSFSTLEIQRTEQGDSAMYLCASSLGGLYTSGNEQFFGPGTRLTVL.

The CDR3 region is CASSPRLGLNDGNTIYF. For the CDR3, the DNA is TGTGCCAGCAGCCCCCGTCTGGGTCTAAATGACGGAAACACCATATATTTT. The chain recombines TRBV9 with TRBJ1-3, with D uncertain. This CDR3 is built from 17 residues. The germline V gene has CDR1 SGDLS and CDR2 YYNGEE. Deletions cut 4 bases from V and 4 bases from J, with 21 bases between.

The chain combines TRBV15 with TRBJ1-3; no reliable D call. Trimming stripped 3 bases from V and 8 bases from J, with 11 bases between. CDR1 LNHNV and CDR2 YYDKDF come from the germline V gene (reference sequence). The CDR3 extends over 13 amino acids. CDR3 residues: CATSSGLRDTIYF. DNA of the CDR3: TGTGCCACCAGCAGTGGACTGCGGGACACCATATATTTT.

This chain uses TRBV27 with TRBJ1-6, with D possibly being TRBD1 (6 bases). Between the trimmed V and J ends, which lost 6 bases and 3 bases, there was a span of 18 bases. This CDR3 has 17 amino acids. Germline loops: CDR1 MNHEY, CDR2 SMNVEV (reference sequence). This CDR3 is CASSWGTGPYYNSPLHF. In nucleotides, the CDR3 is TGTGCCAGCAGCTGGGGTACAGGGCCCTACTATAATTCACCCCTCCACTTT.

This rearrangement joins TRBV7-8 to TRBJ2-7, with 7 bases lining up with TRBD1. Unmatched junction bases numbered 8, after V lost 4 bases and J lost 2 bases. Germline V gene data show CDR1 as SGHVS and CDR2 as FQNEAQ. The CDR3 has 15 residues. DNA of the CDR3: TGTGCCAGCAGCTCCCGGGACAGTGCTCCCTACGAGCAGTACTTC. Amino acids: CASSSRDSAPYEQYF.